These 8 T cell receptor beta chains were all obtained from the same sample, sequenced in a study of T cells after yellow fever vaccination. MiXCR, run by TCRdb on the 5' RACE reads, gives a single entry per CDR3 protein. Of 550,000 or so distinct CDR3 sequences listed, approximately 21% were seen once; the top ten hold around 15%. This specimen consisted of PBMCs, obtained 15 days after the yellow fever booster vaccination. The receptors stem from a young man who received the YFV17D yellow fever vaccine.

The V gene is TRBV29-1, the J gene TRBJ2-7; perhaps D is TRBD1 or TRBD2 (5 bases each). Per the germline V gene, CDR1 is SQVTM and CDR2 is ANQGSEA. Trimming shortened V by 7 bases and J by 3 bases, and 13 bases separated the two germline ends. The CDR3 covers 12 residues. The CDR3 sequence is CSAGRTGYEQYF. The CDR3 DNA sequence: TGCAGCGCGGGGCGAACCGGCTACGAGCAGTACTTC.

A few counts support this clonotype. The chain is built from TRBV7-9 and TRBJ2-1; 11 bases agree with TRBD1. CDR1 and CDR2 (germline): SEHNR, FQNEAQ (reference sequence). The CDR3 sequence is 14 residues long. V lost 3 bases and J lost 10; bases outside the gene matches: 5. CDR3 sequence reads: CASSFRDRGSEQFF. The CDR3 DNA follows: TGTGCCAGCAGCTTCCGGGACAGGGGGAGCGAGCAGTTCTTC.

This clonotype was observed a few times. The chain links TRBV7-2 to TRBJ2-1, with D perhaps matching TRBD2 (5 bases). In germline, CDR1 is SGHTA, CDR2 FQGNSA. CDR3 size: 15 residues. With 2 bases removed from V and 4 bases from J, the gap between germline ends came to 12 bases. The CDR3 DNA reads TGTGCCAGCAGCTTACAGGCTAGCAGATACAATGAGCAGTTCTTC. Translated, it gives CASSLQASRYNEQFF.

This clonotype was recorded a few times. This sequence joins TRBV4-2 and TRBJ2-1; D is undetermined. CDR1 LGHNA and CDR2 YNFKEQ come from the germline V gene. V was clipped by 2 bases and J by 6 bases, with 8 bases between them. This CDR3 has 13 residues. This chain's CDR3 is CASSQRASNEQFF. The CDR3 DNA is TGTGCCAGCAGCCAACGGGCCTCCAATGAGCAGTTCTTC.

A few counts support this clonotype. The V call is TRBV15, the J call TRBJ1-1; TRBD1 matches at 7 bases. This CDR3 contains 14 residues. CDR1 is LNHNV and CDR2 is YYDKDF in the germline V gene (reference sequence). The V segment lost 0 bases and the J segment 6 bases; nucleotides outside the gene matches: 4. The CDR3 DNA sequence: TGTGCCACCAGCAGAGAGGGACAGAGCCCTGAAGCTTTCTTT. This gives the protein CATSREGQSPEAFF.

The chain links TRBV7-9 to TRBJ1-5; a weak D match, TRBD1 (5 bases). The ends were cut back, 4 bases at V and 3 bases at J, with 16 bases in the middle. This CDR3 has 16 amino acids. Germline V gene sequence: CDR1 SEHNR, CDR2 FQNEAQ (reference sequence). The CDR3 bases are TGTGCCAGCAGCTCCAGCGGGGCCGGTAACAATCAGCCCCAGCATTTT. It yields the protein CASSSSGAGNNQPQHF. Variable domain in full (rest from reference TRBV7-9 and TRBJ1-5): DTGVSQNPRHKITKRGQNVTFRCDPISEHNRLYWYRQTLGQGPEFLTYFQNEAQLEKSRLLSDRFSAERPKGSFSTLEIQRTEQGDSAMYLCASSSSGAGNNQPQHFGDGTRLSIL.

This clonotype came up a few times. This sequence joins TRBV7-2 and TRBJ2-5; possibly TRBD2 for D (5 bases). CDR3 length: 14 amino acids. V lost 5 bases and J lost 5, with 15 bases in between. Germline CDR1 and CDR2: SGHTA and FQGNSA. DNA for the CDR3: TGTGCCAGCAGCACCGCCCCCAGGAGGGAGACCCAGTACTTC. This gives the protein CASSTAPRRETQYF.

The chain joins TRBV11-2 to TRBJ2-6; D might be TRBD2 (6 bases). The germline gives CDR1 SGHAT, CDR2 FQNNGV. This CDR3 is 18 amino acids long. V dropped 6 bases and J dropped 1 base, with 19 bases sitting between them. CDR3 DNA sequence: TGTGCCAGCAGGGGGAGGCAGGGTCAAAAATCTGGGGCCAACGTCCTGACTTTC. Its protein product is CASRGRQGQKSGANVLTF.